The rows below give T cell receptor beta chains drawn from one sample of a study of shared clonotypes between healthy human individuals. TCRdb's copy holds only in-frame clones and misses some; the assay was immunoSEQ multiplex PCR. The sample contains 2 million to 2.5 million clones, around 93% of which appear only once. Sequenced material: naive CD4+ T cells from PBMCs. The source is a man younger than 35 in good health. Some clones in this sample may be carry-over from other donors' samples. Both conserved end residues are part of each CDR3. Fields, in order: J gene, V gene, D gene, clone size, CDR3 protein, CDR3 DNA. The D gene is left open where the match is weak. Expanded clones get a size class; other rows say once, few or many, or leave the size out.

J: TRBJ2-1
V: TRBV11-2
D: .
size: .
CDR3: CASSLDSPGNEQFF
DNA: TGTGCCAGCAGCTTAGATAGTCCGGGCAATGAGCAGTTCTTC

J: TRBJ2-5
V: TRBV5-4
D: .
size: .
CDR3: CASSLVGGRETQYF
DNA: TGTGCCAGCAGCTTGGTGGGGGGAAGGGAGACCCAGTACTTC

J: TRBJ1-5
V: TRBV6-6
D: .
size: .
CDR3: CASRMGEGQPQHF
DNA: TGTGCCAGCAGGATGGGAGAAGGTCAGCCCCAGCATTTT

J: TRBJ1-1
V: TRBV5-4
D: .
size: .
CDR3: CASSLKIVGTEAFF
DNA: TGTGCCAGCAGCCTTAAGATTGTGGGCACTGAAGCTTTCTTT

J: TRBJ2-5
V: TRBV30
D: .
size: .
CDR3: CAWSSGNPVPETQYF
DNA: TGTGCCTGGAGTTCAGGGAACCCCGTCCCAGAGACCCAGTACTTC

J: TRBJ2-7
V: TRBV11-1
D: .
size: .
CDR3: CASSLGTGPYEQYF
DNA: TGTGCCAGCAGCTTGGGGACGGGACCCTACGAGCAGTACTTC

J: TRBJ2-5
V: TRBV5-1
D: TRBD2
size: .
CDR3: CASSPGAGGPVRETQYF
DNA: TGCGCCAGCAGCCCAGGGGCGGGAGGGCCAGTAAGGGAGACCCAGTACTTC

J: TRBJ2-3
V: TRBV5-1
D: TRBD2
size: .
CDR3: CASRLRERVDTQYF
DNA: TGCGCCAGCCGCTTGCGGGAGAGGGTAGATACGCAGTATTTT

J: TRBJ2-3
V: TRBV10-3
D: .
size: .
CDR3: CAISVVSEGDTQYF
DNA: TGTGCCATCAGTGTAGTTAGCGAGGGGGATACGCAGTATTTT

J: TRBJ1-2
V: TRBV5-1
D: .
size: .
CDR3: CASSPGPSNYGYTF
DNA: TGCGCCAGCAGCCCGGGACCATCTAACTATGGCTACACCTTC

J: TRBJ1-1
V: TRBV7-2
D: .
size: .
CDR3: CASSLKSGVTEAFF
DNA: TGTGCCAGCAGCTTAAAGTCAGGGGTCACTGAAGCTTTCTTT

J: TRBJ2-2
V: TRBV6-5
D: .
size: .
CDR3: CASSYSIDSNTGELFF
DNA: TGTGCCAGCAGTTACTCAATTGACAGTAACACCGGGGAGCTGTTTTTT

J: TRBJ1-3
V: TRBV9
D: .
size: .
CDR3: CASSVRGGTDGDTIYF
DNA: TGTGCCAGCAGCGTACGAGGAGGGACGGATGGGGACACCATATATTTT

J: TRBJ2-7
V: TRBV6-5
D: TRBD1
size: .
CDR3: CASSFSGQGVYEQYF
DNA: TGTGCCAGCAGTTTTTCGGGACAGGGGGTCTACGAGCAGTACTTC

J: TRBJ2-3
V: TRBV25-1
D: TRBD2
size: .
CDR3: CASSESGGADTQYF
DNA: TGTGCCAGCAGTGAATCCGGGGGGGCAGATACGCAGTATTTT

J: TRBJ2-1
V: TRBV27
D: .
size: .
CDR3: CASSLRDTSYNEQFF
DNA: TGTGCCAGCAGTTTGCGGGACACCTCCTACAATGAGCAGTTCTTC

J: TRBJ2-7
V: TRBV7-9
D: TRBD1
size: .
CDR3: CASSPSRTGPSYEQYF
DNA: TGTGCCAGCAGCCCATCCAGGACAGGCCCCTCCTACGAGCAGTACTTC

J: TRBJ2-3
V: TRBV2
D: TRBD2
size: .
CDR3: CASRKTSGSADTQYF
DNA: TGTGCCAGCAGGAAGACTAGCGGGAGCGCAGATACGCAGTATTTT

J: TRBJ1-1
V: TRBV6-1
D: TRBD1
size: .
CDR3: CASSLDRENTEAFF
DNA: TGTGCCAGCAGTTTAGACAGGGAGAACACTGAAGCTTTCTTT

J: TRBJ2-3
V: TRBV6-5
D: .
size: once
CDR3: CASSYSGLDTDTQYF
DNA: TGTGCCAGCAGTTACTCAGGACTCGACACAGATACGCAGTATTTT

J: TRBJ1-2
V: TRBV28
D: .
size: .
CDR3: CASSFEPGRPLYGYTF
DNA: TGTGCCAGCAGTTTCGAGCCGGGCAGACCGCTCTATGGCTACACCTTC

J: TRBJ1-4
V: TRBV6-1
D: .
size: .
CDR3: CASSSGATNEKLFF
DNA: TGTGCCAGCAGCTCAGGGGCAACTAATGAAAAACTGTTTTTT

J: TRBJ1-4
V: TRBV7-2
D: TRBD1
size: .
CDR3: CASSSDRGDEKLFF
DNA: TGTGCCAGCAGCTCGGACAGGGGGGATGAAAAACTGTTTTTT

J: TRBJ2-7
V: TRBV4-1
D: .
size: .
CDR3: CASSQDSGRARQYF
DNA: TGCGCCAGCAGCCAAGATTCTGGCAGGGCAAGGCAGTACTTC

J: TRBJ2-7
V: TRBV5-6
D: TRBD2
size: .
CDR3: CASSWASGTYEQYF
DNA: TGTGCCAGCAGCTGGGCTAGCGGAACCTACGAGCAGTACTTC

J: TRBJ2-7
V: TRBV7-8
D: .
size: .
CDR3: CASSLARWVSSHEQYF
DNA: TGTGCCAGCAGCTTAGCGCGGTGGGTTAGCAGCCACGAGCAGTACTTC

J: TRBJ1-3
V: TRBV6-6
D: .
size: .
CDR3: CASRRTEGENTIYF
DNA: TGTGCCAGCAGGCGGACGGAGGGCGAAAACACCATATATTTT

J: TRBJ2-5
V: TRBV5-1
D: .
size: .
CDR3: CASSFSVQETQYF
DNA: TGCGCCAGCAGCTTTAGCGTACAAGAGACCCAGTACTTC

J: TRBJ2-3
V: TRBV5-1
D: TRBD2
size: .
CDR3: CASKRLAVSTDTQYF
DNA: TGCGCCAGCAAAAGACTAGCGGTTAGCACAGATACGCAGTATTTT

J: TRBJ1-1
V: TRBV19
D: .
size: .
CDR3: CASRLDRGGFEAFF
DNA: TGTGCCAGTAGACTGGACAGAGGAGGATTTGAAGCTTTCTTT

J: TRBJ2-2
V: TRBV7-3
D: .
size: .
CDR3: CASSLLQAGGSGELFF
DNA: TGTGCCAGCAGCTTACTCCAGGCCGGCGGGTCCGGGGAGCTGTTTTTT

J: TRBJ2-1
V: TRBV21-1
D: .
size: .
CDR3: CASSKRNVPVNRGRRGRQFF
DNA: TGTGCCAGCAGCAAGCGAAATGTTCCCGTCAACAGGGGGCGCAGGGGAAGGCAGTTCTTC

J: TRBJ2-4
V: TRBV28
D: .
size: once
CDR3: CASSSQRAANIQYF
DNA: TGTGCCAGCAGTTCCCAGCGGGCAGCAAACATTCAGTACTTC

J: TRBJ2-1
V: TRBV5-1
D: TRBD2
size: .
CDR3: CASSLNSGLAVYNEQFF
DNA: TGCGCCAGCAGCCTTAACTCAGGACTAGCGGTCTACAATGAGCAGTTCTTC

J: TRBJ1-6
V: TRBV5-6
D: .
size: .
CDR3: CASRTATYNSPLHF
DNA: TGTGCCAGCAGAACAGCGACCTATAATTCACCCCTCCACTTT

J: TRBJ1-1
V: TRBV4-1
D: TRBD1
size: few
CDR3: CASSHPAGTGGQLGTEAFF
DNA: TGCGCCAGCAGCCACCCCGCCGGGACAGGGGGCCAATTAGGGACTGAAGCTTTCTTT

J: TRBJ1-1
V: TRBV5-4
D: .
size: few
CDR3: CASSLDRMNTEAFF
DNA: TGTGCCAGCAGCTTGGACAGAATGAACACTGAAGCTTTCTTT

J: TRBJ2-3
V: TRBV27
D: .
size: .
CDR3: CASSLFQVSTDTQYF
DNA: TGTGCCAGCAGTTTATTCCAAGTGAGCACAGATACGCAGTATTTT

J: TRBJ2-7
V: TRBV18
D: TRBD1
size: .
CDR3: CASSHRGFSYEQYF
DNA: TGTGCCAGCTCACACAGGGGGTTCTCCTACGAGCAGTACTTC

J: TRBJ2-1
V: TRBV5-1
D: TRBD1
size: .
CDR3: CASSLGTGGYNEQFF
DNA: TGCGCCAGCAGCTTGGGGACAGGGGGCTACAATGAGCAGTTCTTC

J: TRBJ2-3
V: TRBV9
D: TRBD2
size: .
CDR3: CASSGGLAGAGDTQYF
DNA: TGTGCCAGCAGCGGAGGACTAGCGGGAGCAGGGGATACGCAGTATTTT

J: TRBJ2-7
V: TRBV28
D: TRBD1
size: .
CDR3: CASSLLGTAPYEQYF
DNA: TGTGCCAGCAGTTTATTAGGGACAGCCCCCTACGAGCAGTACTTC

J: TRBJ1-2
V: TRBV7-8
D: .
size: .
CDR3: CASSLEGYRGYTF
DNA: TGTGCCAGCAGCTTAGAAGGCTACCGGGGCTACACCTTC

J: TRBJ2-6
V: TRBV28
D: TRBD1
size: .
CDR3: CASNQQGAPGANVLTF
DNA: TGTGCCAGCAACCAACAGGGGGCGCCCGGGGCCAACGTCCTGACTTTC

J: TRBJ1-5
V: TRBV14
D: .
size: .
CDR3: CASSSTGTLNQPQHF
DNA: TGTGCCAGCAGCTCTACCGGGACACTTAATCAGCCCCAGCATTTT

J: TRBJ1-5
V: TRBV18
D: TRBD1
size: .
CDR3: CASSPGQGRQPQHF
DNA: TGTGCCAGCTCACCCGGACAGGGTCGTCAGCCCCAGCATTTT

J: TRBJ2-1
V: TRBV9
D: .
size: .
CDR3: CASSVAPSSYNEQFF
DNA: TGTGCCAGCAGCGTAGCCCCAAGCTCCTACAATGAGCAGTTCTTC

J: TRBJ2-1
V: TRBV6-6
D: .
size: few
CDR3: CASHKGGRNNEQFF
DNA: TGTGCCAGCCATAAGGGGGGCAGGAACAATGAGCAGTTCTTC

J: TRBJ2-7
V: TRBV5-1
D: .
size: .
CDR3: CASSLGTSLVAYEQYF
DNA: TGCGCCAGCAGCTTGGGGACCTCATTGGTCGCCTACGAGCAGTACTTC

J: TRBJ1-1
V: TRBV7-8
D: .
size: .
CDR3: CASSWGTGDTEAFF
DNA: TGTGCCAGCAGCTGGGGGACCGGTGACACTGAAGCTTTCTTT